The next 32 T cell receptor beta chains were all read from a single sample in a study of T cell repertoires in cytomegalovirus infection. Their specific antigens are unknown. TCRdb redid the calling of the reads with MiXCR, one entry per CDR3 protein. The sample shows approximately 990,000 distinct CDR3 sequences, 25% to 40% of them seen only once. The sample was cultured CD8+ T cells from PBMCs, taken from culture after CMV antigen stimulation. The source is a human donor in good health (CMV status not recorded). Some clones in this sample may be carry-over from other donors' samples.

In the case of this clonotype: Possible read error: a much larger clone is one base away. This chain joins TRBV12-3 or TRBV12-4 and TRBJ2-4; 9 positions match TRBD1. This CDR3 has 17 amino acids. This CDR3 reads CASSPLRTGATKHIQYF. CDR3 DNA: TGTGCCAGCAGTCCTCTTCGGACAGGGGCAACCAAACACATTCAGTACTTC.

This clonotype was observed many times. The V and J genes are TRBV12-3 or TRBV12-4 and TRBJ2-3; 9 bases align to TRBD1. V gave up 4 bases and J gave up 3 bases; unmatched junction bases: 5. This CDR3 has 15 amino acids. This CDR3 is CASSSGTGKTDTQYF. CDR3 nucleotide sequence: TGTGCCAGCAGTTCCGGGACAGGGAAGACAGATACGCAGTATTTT.

As for this clonotype: This likely comes from a read error, as the CDR3 has no conserved phenylalanine or tryptophan at its end. J is TRBJ1-2 and V is TRBV4-2; TRBD1 matches at 7 bases. CDR1 LGHNA and CDR2 YNFKEQ come from the germline V gene. With 4 bases clipped from V and 2 bases from J, the junction kept 7 bases outside the gene matches. The CDR3 has 15 amino acids. The CDR3 protein is CASSPETGDNYGYTI. CDR3 nucleotide sequence: TGTGCCAGCAGCCCCGAAACAGGGGACAACTATGGCTACACCATC.

The CDR3 DNA reads TGCAGCGTTGTGGGTGTAAACACCGGGGAGCTGTTTTTT. This sequence encodes CSVVGVNTGELFF. This sequence joins TRBV29-1 and TRBJ2-2; unclear D gene. V was clipped by 4 bases and J by 2 bases, with 8 bases between them. This CDR3 has 13 amino acids. Germline V gives CDR1 SQVTM, CDR2 ANQGSEA.

J is TRBJ2-1 and V is TRBV9; 12 positions agree with TRBD2. The CDR3 sequence is 16 residues long. Per germline, CDR1 SGDLS and CDR2 YYNGEE. Trimming cost V 0 bases and J 9 bases; bases outside gene matches: 7. CDR3 sequence (DNA): TGTGCCAGCAGCGTAGGGCTAGCGGGGGGGCCTGTTGAGCAGTTCTTC. It translates to CASSVGLAGGPVEQFF.

The table lists this clonotype with a few counts. J is TRBJ2-3 and V is TRBV7-8, with D perhaps being TRBD1 or TRBD2 (6 bases each). Trimming took off 1 base at V and 2 bases at J, with 13 bases between the two ends. The CDR3 sequence is 16 residues long. Germline V gives CDR1 SGHVS, CDR2 FQNEAQ. The CDR3 is CASSLGVGGFTDTQYF. The CDR3 region has the DNA TGTGCCAGCAGCTTAGGGGTAGGGGGGTTCACAGATACGCAGTATTTT.

This clonotype turned up a few times. The CDR3 loop reads CASTQGGDEQYF. The CDR3 nucleotides read TGTGCCAGCACTCAGGGGGGGGACGAGCAGTACTTC. The chain recombines TRBV12-3 or TRBV12-4 with TRBJ2-7; the D gene could be TRBD1 or TRBD2 (7 bases each). V dropped 7 bases and J dropped 5 bases, with 12 bases sitting between them. This CDR3 spans 12 amino acids.

The V call is TRBV27, the J call TRBJ2-5; D may be TRBD2 (6 bases). This CDR3 spans 13 amino acids. Germline lookup yields CDR1 MNHEY and CDR2 SMNVEV (reference sequence). V gave up 2 bases and J gave up 7 bases, with 11 bases separating them. The CDR3 nucleotides read TGTGCCAGCAGTTTAGGAGGGGATATGACCCAGTACTTC. This sequence encodes CASSLGGDMTQYF.

This clonotype showed up just a few times. This chain connects TRBV5-4 to TRBJ2-2; D assignment may be TRBD1 or TRBD2 (7 bases each). Trimming shortened V by 1 base and J by 6 bases, and 16 bases separated the two germline ends. Germline V lookup: CDR1 SGHNT, CDR2 YYREEE (reference sequence). This CDR3 contains 16 residues. The chain's CDR3 is CASSLSLPGGAGELFF. The DNA for the CDR3 is TGTGCCAGCAGCTTGTCCTTGCCAGGGGGGGCCGGGGAGCTGTTTTTT.

The sample holds many counts of this clonotype. The CDR3 sequence is CASSRVPLSEAFF. The CDR3 bases are TGTGCCAGCAGCCGGGTACCACTGTCTGAAGCTTTCTTT. The chain is built from TRBV7-2 and TRBJ1-1; no clear D gene. The germline V gene encodes CDR1 SGHTA and CDR2 FQGNSA. The CDR3 is 13 residues long. V was clipped by 5 bases and J by 6 bases, with 13 bases between them. The full variable domain, in which reference TRBV7-2 and TRBJ1-1 provide the parts outside the CDR3, is GAGVSQSPSNKVTEKGKDVELRCDPISGHTALYWYRQSLGQGLEFLIYFQGNSAPDKSGLPSDRFSAERTGGSVSTLTIQRTQQEDSAVYLCASSRVPLSEAFFGQGTRLTVV.

On this clonotype: A much larger clone differs from this one at a single base, so this may be a read error. The DNA for the CDR3 is TGTGCCAGCAGACAGGTGAACACTGAAGCTTTCTTT. It translates to CASRQVNTEAFF. The V call is TRBV6-8, the J call TRBJ1-1; D possibly corresponds to TRBD1 (5 bases). The CDR3 has 12 residues. Trimming cost V 6 bases and J 0 bases, with 5 bases left between them. The germline gives CDR1 MNHGY, CDR2 SAAAGT.

This clonotype was detected a few times. The V gene is TRBV12-3 or TRBV12-4, the J gene TRBJ2-1, with D possibly called TRBD1 or TRBD2 (6 bases each). The V and J ends lost 3 bases and 3 bases respectively, with 9 bases between them. The CDR3 runs to 14 residues. The CDR3 DNA reads TGTGCCAGCAGTTTCGGGGGCTTCTACAATGAGCAGTTCTTC. Protein product: CASSFGGFYNEQFF.

This clonotype appeared many times. The CDR3 coding sequence is TGTGCCAGCACCCCAGGGGGACTGCCCTCCTACGAGCAGTACTTC. Protein: CASTPGGLPSYEQYF. This chain joins TRBV7-2 and TRBJ2-7; possibly TRBD1 for D (7 bases). The CDR3 has 15 residues. V was shortened by 7 bases and J by 0 bases, with 16 bases between the two germline ends. Germline loops: CDR1 SGHTA, CDR2 FQGNSA.

DNA of the CDR3: TGTGCCAGCAGCTTCGGACGGAGGCTAGCGGGGGACTCGAACACCGGGGAGCTGTTTTTT. As protein: CASSFGRRLAGDSNTGELFF. V and J are TRBV7-9 and TRBJ2-2, with TRBD2 matching over 10 bases. V was pared by 3 bases and J by 0 bases, with 13 bases of the junction left unmatched. The CDR3 has 20 residues. The germline V gene encodes CDR1 SEHNR and CDR2 FQNEAQ (reference sequence).

The chain couples TRBV9 to TRBJ1-6; perhaps TRBD1 as D (6 bases). Trimming took 5 bases from V and 6 from J, leaving 15 bases between them. Germline-derived CDR1 and CDR2 are SGDLS and YYNGEE. This CDR3 spans 15 amino acids. The CDR3 reads CASSQGGIGNSPLHF. Here the CDR3 DNA reads TGTGCCAGCAGTCAAGGGGGAATCGGTAATTCACCCCTCCACTTT. Drawing the rest from reference TRBV9 and TRBJ1-6, the complete variable domain is DSGVTQTPKHLITATGQRVTLRCSPRSGDLSVYWYQQSLDQGLQFLIQYYNGEERAKGNILERFSAQQFPDLHSELNLSSLELGDSALYFCASSQGGIGNSPLHFGNGTRLTVT.

The J gene is TRBJ2-7, the V gene TRBV27; a possible D gene is TRBD1 (5 bases). Germline CDR1 MNHEY, CDR2 SMNVEV (reference sequence). The CDR3 spans 14 residues. V dropped 3 bases and J dropped 1 base, with 10 bases sitting between them. The CDR3 nucleotides are TGTGCCAGCAGTTTGGGGCCTCGATCCTACGAGCAGTACGTC. It translates to CASSLGPRSYEQYV.

The chain is built from TRBV7-9 and TRBJ2-5, with 8 bases matching TRBD2. CDR1 is SEHNR, CDR2 FQNEAQ, per germline (reference sequence). CDR3 length: 16 residues. The trim removed 4 bases at V and 1 base at J, leaving 8 bases unmatched. The CDR3 loop is CASSSSLAGGQETQYF. CDR3 coding DNA: TGTGCCAGCAGCTCCTCCCTTGCGGGGGGCCAAGAGACCCAGTACTTC.

There are a few counts of this clonotype. The chain employs TRBV18 and TRBJ2-2, with D possibly TRBD1 on 5 matching bases. V was cut by 0 bases and J by 5 bases, with 10 bases left in between. Germline V gene data show CDR1 as KGHSH and CDR2 as LQKENI. CDR3 length: 15 residues. Here the CDR3 reads CASSPPQGRTGELFF. The CDR3 coding sequence is TGTGCCAGCTCACCACCGCAGGGAAGGACCGGGGAGCTGTTTTTT.

This clonotype was seen a handful of times. The chain recombines TRBV28 with TRBJ2-7; D is possibly TRBD1 (6 bases). CDR3 length: 16 residues. Germline lookup yields CDR1 MDHEN and CDR2 SYDVKM. V dropped 3 bases and J dropped 2 bases, with 17 bases sitting between them. DNA of the CDR3: TGTGCCAGCAGTTTGCAGAAGACAGGCCGGACCTACGAGCAGTACGTC. It codes for CASSLQKTGRTYEQYV.

This clonotype has more than one count but fewer than ten. CDR3: CASSPPTGRSYNEQFF. The CDR3 DNA sequence: TGTGCCAGCAGCCCCCCGACAGGCCGCTCCTACAATGAGCAGTTCTTC. The rearrangement links TRBV9 to TRBJ2-1, with D perhaps matching TRBD1 (6 bases). The CDR3 is 16 amino acids. V was trimmed by 4 bases and J by 0 bases, leaving 14 bases between them. Germline V CDR1 and CDR2: SGDLS, YYNGEE.

The chain carries TRBV6-1 and TRBJ2-1; 9 bases are a match to TRBD1. The J segment lost 5 bases and the V segment lost 3 bases, leaving 11 bases of the junction unmatched. Germline V gene sequence: CDR1 MNHNS, CDR2 SASEGT. This CDR3 has 17 amino acids. CDR3 bases: TGTGCCAGCAGTGATTTCACCGGGACAGGGCCCGACAATGAGCAGTTCTTC. It is translated as CASSDFTGTGPDNEQFF.

The chain links TRBV5-5 to TRBJ2-3; 10 positions match TRBD2. This CDR3 comprises 16 residues. CDR1 and CDR2 from the germline V gene are SGHKS and YYEKEE (reference sequence). Unmatched junction bases numbered 7, after V lost 3 bases and J lost 3 bases. The CDR3 coding sequence is TGTGCCAGCAGCTGGCGGAGCGGGGGGGCAACAGATACGCAGTATTTT. Protein product: CASSWRSGGATDTQYF.

The chain has TRBV4-1 and TRBJ2-5, with TRBD2 matching over 7 bases. Germline CDR1 and CDR2: MGHRA and YSYEKL. The CDR3 extends over 16 amino acids. V lost 0 bases and J lost 7; bases outside the gene matches: 11. For the CDR3, the DNA is TGCGCCAGCAGCCAAGAAATCGGGGGGATTCAGGGGACCCAGTACTTC. It specifies CASSQEIGGIQGTQYF.

The V call is TRBV19, the J call TRBJ1-1; D is unresolved. Germline CDR1 and CDR2: LNHDA and SQIVND (reference sequence). The CDR3 is 13 residues long. Trimming took off 3 bases at V and 1 base at J, with 6 bases between the two ends. The CDR3 bases are TGTGCCAGTAGTATTCGGACGAACACTGAAGCTTTCTTT. It yields the protein CASSIRTNTEAFF.

This clonotype was counted at least ten times. CDR3 amino acids: CASSLAGHFYEQYF. The CDR3 DNA is TGTGCCAGCAGCTTAGCAGGACACTTCTACGAGCAGTACTTC. The gene calls are TRBV7-2 and TRBJ2-7, with a weak D call TRBD1 (5 bases). Germline lookup yields CDR1 SGHTA and CDR2 FQGNSA. Trimming removed 0 bases at V and 3 bases at J, with 9 bases between. This CDR3 has 14 amino acids.

This chain links TRBV5-6 with TRBJ2-2, with D tentatively TRBD1 or TRBD2 (5 bases each). Between the trimmed V and J ends, which lost 6 bases and 7 bases, there was a span of 13 bases. Germline assignment: CDR1 SGHDT and CDR2 YYEEEE. The CDR3 extends over 13 amino acids. The CDR3: CASNSGLGGELFF. The CDR3 coding sequence is TGTGCCAGCAATTCGGGGCTCGGCGGGGAGCTGTTTTTT.

The V gene is TRBV6-5, the J gene TRBJ2-3; D may correspond to TRBD1 or TRBD2 (5 bases each). Deletions cut 2 bases from V and 10 bases from J, with 10 bases between. Germline CDR1 MNHEY, CDR2 SVGAGI. This CDR3 region has 12 residues. Written as DNA, the CDR3 is TGTGCCAGCAGTTACGGGGGTATCGCGCAGTATTTT. Translation: CASSYGGIAQYF.

This clonotype has only one observation. This CDR3 reads CAIRVRPQGRDSGELFF. In DNA form, the CDR3 reads TGTGCCATCAGGGTCCGGCCCCAGGGAAGGGATTCCGGGGAGCTGTTTTTT. J is TRBJ2-2 and V is TRBV10-3, with a weak D call TRBD1 (5 bases). V was cut by 6 bases and J by 6 bases, with 23 bases left in between. Germline V gene data show CDR1 as ENHRY and CDR2 as SYGVKD. CDR3 size: 17 residues.

This sequence joins TRBV12-3 or TRBV12-4 and TRBJ1-5, with D possibly being TRBD1 (5 bases). This CDR3 is built from 16 residues. Trimming shortened V by 3 bases and J by 8 bases, and 20 bases separated the two germline ends. CDR3 DNA sequence: TGTGCCAGCAGTTTGGACCCTTTCGGGGGATTTAAGCCCCAGCATTTT. This encodes CASSLDPFGGFKPQHF.

This clonotype was counted ten times or more. The rearrangement joins TRBV7-9 to TRBJ2-1; TRBD2 matches at 10 bases. This CDR3 contains 17 residues. CDR1 is SEHNR, CDR2 FQNEAQ, per germline (reference sequence). The J segment lost 0 bases and the V segment lost 5 bases, leaving 7 bases of the junction unmatched. In nucleotides, the CDR3 is TGTGCCAGCAGCGCTAGCGGGAGCCCGTCCTCCTACAATGAGCAGTTCTTC. It specifies CASSASGSPSSYNEQFF.

This clonotype was seen at least ten times. The chain recombines TRBV5-5 with TRBJ2-7; D is undetermined. The CDR3 is 15 amino acids. With 2 bases removed from V and 3 bases from J, the gap between germline ends came to 15 bases. Germline CDR1 is SGHKS and CDR2 is YYEKEE (reference sequence). Here the CDR3 reads CASSFQTPADYEQYF. CDR3 sequence (DNA): TGTGCCAGCAGCTTCCAGACCCCCGCCGACTACGAGCAGTACTTC.

This clonotype was seen repeatedly, ten times or more. This sequence joins TRBV6-5 and TRBJ1-1; tentatively, D is TRBD1 (5 bases). The CDR3 runs to 14 residues. Germline-derived CDR1 and CDR2 are MNHEY and SVGAGI. The V and J ends lost 2 bases and 7 bases respectively, with 14 bases between them. DNA of the CDR3: TGTGCCAGCAGTTACGGCAGGGAAAGAGGTGAAGCTTTCTTT. Protein sequence: CASSYGRERGEAFF.